The entry that follows covers one T cell receptor (beta chain) sequence. Its antigen is currently unknown. This record belongs to a study of cytomegalovirus exposure and HLA in healthy donors. It was with 60 Vbeta and 13 Jbeta primers that the PCR ran. Libraries were prepared by immunoSEQ multiplex PCR; TCRdb keeps only in-frame clonotypes and omits some of them. The repertoire consists of about 260,000 clones, with 84% occurring once and the leading ten covering about 2%. Notes on the study in general: Cytomegalovirus status was reportedly diagnosed by the classifier with high specificity and sensitivity.

This CDR3 contains 13 residues. CDR1 is SGHTA, CDR2 FQGNSA, per germline. V lost 5 bases, J lost 2 bases, and 6 bases lay in between. The chain joins TRBV7-2 to TRBJ2-2; D unclear. The source material was PBMCs. This TCR came from a woman aged 40 to 50 in good health and CMV-seropositive. This chain's CDR3 is CASSPQNTGELFF. The CDR3 DNA follows: TGTGCCAGCAGCCCCCAAAACACCGGGGAGCTGTTTTTT.